The next 10 T cell receptor beta chains were all read from a single sample in a study of blood T cell repertoires in COVID-19. Assay used: immunoSEQ multiplex PCR; TCRdb lists only in-frame clones, some missing. The sample holds around 120,000 clones; approximately 81% are singletons and the top ten take around 3.9%. The sample was peripheral blood. These receptors all come from a woman of 80 years or more with acute or convalescent COVID-19.

V and J are TRBV5-5 and TRBJ2-5; TRBD2 agrees at 10 bases. The CDR3 has 16 amino acids. V dropped 0 bases and J dropped 3; count of bases not matched to a gene: 5. Germline CDR1 is SGHKS and CDR2 is YYEKEE (reference sequence). DNA of the CDR3: TGTGCCAGCAGCTTGGGGGGACTAGCGCCTAAAGAGACCCAGTACTTC. Its translation: CASSLGGLAPKETQYF.

V and J are TRBV9 and TRBJ1-1; unclear D gene. CDR1 and CDR2 (germline): SGDLS, YYNGEE. Trimming left V 2 bases short and J 5 bases short, with 13 bases between. The CDR3 is 14 residues long. DNA for the CDR3: TGTGCCAGCAGCGTTACCGGGGATGGAACTGAAGCTTTCTTT. It yields the protein CASSVTGDGTEAFF.

The chain recombines TRBV5-1 with TRBJ2-6; 9 bases fit TRBD1. V trimming: 4 bases; J trimming: 2 bases; junction bases outside the gene matches: 7. This CDR3 has 17 amino acids. The germline gives CDR1 SGHRS, CDR2 YFSETQ. As DNA, the CDR3 is TGCGCCAGCAGCGCCGGGACAGGGTCGACTGGGGCCAACGTCCTGACTTTC. Residues: CASSAGTGSTGANVLTF.

The chain recombines TRBV19 with TRBJ2-7; 10 bases fit TRBD1. V dropped 5 bases and J dropped 6; count of bases not matched to a gene: 7. The V gene's germline CDR1 is LNHDA and CDR2 SQIVND (reference sequence). The CDR3 has 14 residues. The CDR3 is CASSPGQGNGEQYF. Here the CDR3 DNA reads TGTGCCAGTAGTCCGGGACAGGGGAACGGCGAGCAGTACTTC.

The chain has TRBV7-2 and TRBJ1-5; D perhaps matches TRBD1 (6 bases). Germline V gene sequence: CDR1 SGHTA, CDR2 FQGNSA. With 5 bases removed from V and 6 bases from J, the gap between germline ends came to 17 bases. CDR3 length equals 15 residues. The CDR3 nucleotides are TGTGCCAGCAGCCCCCTGGGGGGGGCAGTTCAGCCCCAGCATTTT. As protein: CASSPLGGAVQPQHF.

This chain joins TRBV7-2 and TRBJ1-3; D remains unclear. Looked up from germline, CDR1 is SGHTA and CDR2 is FQGNSA. The V end was cut by 3 bases, the J end by 4 bases, with 7 bases between. This CDR3 has 13 residues. The DNA of the CDR3 is TGTGCCAGCAGCTTTTCTCGGGGAAACACCATATATTTT. Amino acids: CASSFSRGNTIYF.

The chain combines TRBV2 with TRBJ2-1, with 7 bases matching TRBD2. Germline CDR1 SNHLY, CDR2 FYNNEI. This CDR3 region has 15 residues. Trimming took 5 bases from V and 8 from J; bases not matched to a gene: 12. As DNA, the CDR3 is TGTGCCAGCAGTCCACCGGGACTGGGGGGGTATGAGCAGTTCTTC. Amino acid sequence: CASSPPGLGGYEQFF.

The chain employs TRBV6-2 or TRBV6-3 and TRBJ2-2; D uncertain. The CDR3 runs to 16 residues. From germline, CDR1 is MNHEY and CDR2 SVGEGT. Trimming shortened V by 0 bases and J by 0 bases, and 8 bases separated the two germline ends. The DNA of the CDR3 is TGTGCCAGCAGTTACTCGACACAATCGAACACCGGGGAGCTGTTTTTT. Its translation: CASSYSTQSNTGELFF.

The sample holds a few counts of this clone. This chain uses TRBV4-3 with TRBJ2-3, with 8 bases that match TRBD2. J was trimmed by 5 bases and V by 8 bases; bases with no gene match: 6. CDR1 is LGHNA, CDR2 YSLEER, per germline. This CDR3 comprises 13 residues. The CDR3: CASGSGIGDTQYF. As DNA, the CDR3 is TGCGCCAGCGGTAGCGGGATTGGAGATACGCAGTATTTT.

This chain links TRBV10-2 with TRBJ1-5; D gene uncertain. The CDR3 has 18 amino acids. Per the germline V gene, CDR1 is WSHSY and CDR2 is SAAADI. Trimming shortened V by 5 bases and J by 1 base, and 21 bases separated the two germline ends. CDR3 bases: TGCGCCAGCAGTCCCGGGAGGGCTACATTAAGCAGCAATCAGCCCCAGCATTTT. It is translated as CASSPGRATLSSNQPQHF.